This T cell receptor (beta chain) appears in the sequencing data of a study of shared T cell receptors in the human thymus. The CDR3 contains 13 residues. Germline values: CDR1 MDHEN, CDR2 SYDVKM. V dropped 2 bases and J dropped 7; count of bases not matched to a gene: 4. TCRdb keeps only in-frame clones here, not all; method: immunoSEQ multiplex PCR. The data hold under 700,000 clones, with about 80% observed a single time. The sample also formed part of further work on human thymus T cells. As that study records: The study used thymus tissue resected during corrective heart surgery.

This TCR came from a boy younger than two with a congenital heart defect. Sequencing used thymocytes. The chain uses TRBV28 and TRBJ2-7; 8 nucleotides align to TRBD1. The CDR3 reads CASSLADRGEQYF. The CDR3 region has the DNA TGTGCCAGCAGTTTAGCCGACAGGGGTGAGCAGTACTTC. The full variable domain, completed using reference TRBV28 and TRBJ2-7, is DVKVTQSSRYLVKRTGEKVFLECVQDMDHENMFWYRQDPGLGLRLIYFSYDVKMKEKGDIPEGYSVSREKKERFSLILESASTNQTSMYLCASSLADRGEQYFGPGTRLTVT.